This T cell receptor beta chain comes out of a study of STAT5B mutations in CD4+ large granular lymphocyte leukemia. Study-level findings and limits: TRBV06-family usage was enriched in top patient clones (8/27) versus controls (2/35). The CD4+ versus CD8+ T-LGLL clonality difference may reflect limited sample size. Approximately 25% of private leukemic clonotypes occurred rarely in other patients' non-leukemic repertoires.

In the authors' workflow: Lowest detectable productive clonotype frequency was 2.59 x 10-5. Clones were read by immunoSEQ multiplex PCR, and TCRdb kept only the in-frame ones, dropping some. V and J calls and clone size follow that table, whereas D and trimming were derived from the DNA. Here the sample spans a few thousand clones, roughly 70% being singletons. Germline V lookup: CDR1 MNHNS, CDR2 SASEGT. This CDR3 region has 19 residues. V was clipped by 0 bases and J by 0 bases, with 19 bases between them. On this clone itself: Its target is not known.

This TCR was recovered from a woman in her 70s with CD4+ T-cell large granular lymphocyte leukemia. The sample was PBMCs. The genes are TRBV6-1 and TRBJ2-3; possible D gene TRBD2, 7 bases. The CDR3 spells CASSEAGGGGDSSTDTQYF. DNA for the CDR3: TGTGCCAGCAGTGAAGCAGGGGGGGGAGGGGACTCTAGCACAGATACGCAGTATTTT.